A single sample is the source of the 29 T cell receptor beta chains below, sequenced in a study of shared clonotypes between healthy human individuals. Clones were read by immunoSEQ multiplex PCR, and TCRdb kept only the in-frame ones, dropping some. The data show roughly 2.2 million clones, approximately 93% seen once. The sample was naive CD4+ T cells from PBMCs. Subset meaning: CD45RA+ positively selected. Source of these receptors: a man younger than 30 in good health. Some clones in this sample may be carry-over from other donors' samples.

The chain employs TRBV27 and TRBJ1-1; D perhaps matches TRBD1 (5 bases). V was trimmed by 5 bases and J by 1 base, leaving 17 bases between them. The CDR3 spans 16 residues. Germline CDR1 reads MNHEY; CDR2 reads SMNVEV (reference sequence). Here the CDR3 reads CASSPVEGRGNTEAFF. Here the CDR3 DNA reads TGTGCCAGCAGTCCCGTCGAGGGAAGGGGGAACACTGAAGCTTTCTTT.

The chain recombines TRBV5-1 with TRBJ2-3, with 9 bases lining up with TRBD2. The CDR3 runs 16 residues. V gave up 2 bases and J gave up 1 base; unmatched junction bases: 5. Germline V gene lookup returns CDR1 SGHRS and CDR2 YFSETQ. CDR3 coding DNA: TGCGCCAGCAGCTTTCTAGCGGGAAGTGGCACAGATACGCAGTATTTT. This codes for CASSFLAGSGTDTQYF.

The chain joins TRBV28 to TRBJ1-5; D possibly corresponds to TRBD1 (5 bases). The V gene lost 2 bases and the J gene lost 5 bases, with 16 bases spanning the gap. CDR1 and CDR2 from the germline V gene are MDHEN and SYDVKM. The CDR3 spans 16 residues. CDR3 in amino acids: CASSLPGDRPYQPQHF. The CDR3 DNA follows: TGTGCCAGCAGTTTACCCGGTGACAGACCATATCAGCCCCAGCATTTT.

The chain employs TRBV28 and TRBJ1-2; 9 positions match TRBD1. The J segment lost 1 base and the V segment lost 7 bases, leaving 10 bases of the junction unmatched. The CDR3 covers 16 residues. From germline, CDR1 is MDHEN and CDR2 SYDVKM. The CDR3 here is CASKMTPGQGNYGYTF. The CDR3 DNA reads TGTGCCAGCAAAATGACCCCGGGACAGGGTAACTATGGCTACACCTTC.

In DNA, the CDR3 is TGTGCCAGCAGAGAAGGGGGGGGCAGGGTGGTCACTGAAGCTTTCTTT. It codes for CASREGGGRVVTEAFF. The V gene is TRBV25-1, the J gene TRBJ1-1; maybe TRBD1 (6 bases). The CDR3 covers 16 residues. V lost 6 bases to trimming and J lost 4 bases, with 21 bases between them. The germline V gene encodes CDR1 MGHDK and CDR2 SYGVNS. Full variable domain (missing parts from reference TRBV25-1 and TRBJ1-1): EADIYQTPRYLVIGTGKKITLECSQTMGHDKMYWYQQDPGMELHLIHYSYGVNSTEKGDLSSESTVSRIRTEHFPLTLESARPSHTSQYLCASREGGGRVVTEAFFGQGTRLTVV.

The CDR3 reads CASILDRGLYEQYF. CDR3 bases: TGTGCCAGCATACTCGACAGGGGACTTTACGAGCAGTACTTC. The chain employs TRBV2 and TRBJ2-7, with TRBD1 identical over 8 bases. Germline values: CDR1 SNHLY, CDR2 FYNNEI. The ends lost 7 bases at V and 4 bases at J; junction bases unmatched: 9. The CDR3 has 14 residues.

The chain joins TRBV14 to TRBJ2-3; tentative D call: TRBD1 (5 bases). This CDR3 spans 14 amino acids. CDR1 SGHDN and CDR2 FVKESK come from the germline V gene. V was clipped by 4 bases and J by 6 bases, with 14 bases between them. The CDR3 nucleotides read TGTGCCAGCAGCCCGCTTCAGGGCCCCGATACGCAGTATTTT. It is translated as CASSPLQGPDTQYF.

A note on this clone: Different DNA sequences within this sample yield the same CDR3. This rearrangement joins TRBV5-1 to TRBJ2-5, with 7 nucleotides matching TRBD1. CDR3 length equals 14 residues. Germline CDR1 and CDR2: SGHRS and YFSETQ. With V trimmed by 4 bases and J by 2 bases, 5 bases remained unmatched. CDR3: CASSTGTVQETQYF. The CDR3 DNA reads as TGCGCCAGCAGCACCGGGACAGTACAAGAGACCCAGTACTTC.

The V and J genes are TRBV28 and TRBJ1-2; D possibly corresponds to TRBD1 (6 bases). Germline CDR1 reads MDHEN; CDR2 reads SYDVKM. V was pared by 2 bases and J by 7 bases, with 17 bases between. The CDR3 extends over 15 amino acids. The CDR3 reads CASSLVGRGAGGYTF. As DNA, the CDR3 is TGTGCCAGCAGTTTAGTTGGTCGGGGGGCCGGTGGCTACACCTTC.

This chain links TRBV28 with TRBJ1-2, with D possibly matching TRBD1 (6 bases). The CDR3 is made up of 13 amino acids. Germline lookup yields CDR1 MDHEN and CDR2 SYDVKM. Trimming shortened V by 5 bases and J by 8 bases, and 15 bases separated the two germline ends. The DNA for the CDR3 is TGTGCCAGCAGTCCCGGTGTAGGGGGAGGCTACACCTTC. Translation gives CASSPGVGGGYTF.

V gene TRBV14 combines with J gene TRBJ2-1; the D call may be TRBD1 or TRBD2 (5 bases each). Between the trimmed V and J ends, which lost 1 base and 7 bases, there was a span of 11 bases. CDR3 length: 14 amino acids. Germline CDR1 reads SGHDN; CDR2 reads FVKESK. The CDR3 protein is CASSQGGSLNEQFF. Here the CDR3 DNA reads TGTGCCAGCAGCCAAGGGGGGAGTTTGAATGAGCAGTTCTTC.

The V gene is TRBV5-6, the J gene TRBJ1-1; D uncertain. V dropped 2 bases and J dropped 0 bases, with 8 bases sitting between them. Germline V gene data show CDR1 as SGHDT and CDR2 as YYEEEE. The CDR3 spans 14 residues. CDR3 sequence: CASSFFILNTEAFF. For the CDR3, the DNA is TGTGCCAGCAGCTTTTTTATTTTGAACACTGAAGCTTTCTTT.

This chain uses TRBV9 with TRBJ2-3; no reliable D call. Trimming removed 0 bases from V and 3 bases from J, with 5 bases in between. The CDR3 covers 13 residues. Germline CDR1 and CDR2: SGDLS and YYNGEE. The CDR3 loop reads CASSVAETDTQYF. The CDR3 DNA is TGTGCCAGCAGCGTAGCGGAGACAGATACGCAGTATTTT. Together with reference TRBV9 and TRBJ2-3, the CDR3 gives the full variable domain: DSGVTQTPKHLITATGQRVTLRCSPRSGDLSVYWYQQSLDQGLQFLIQYYNGEERAKGNILERFSAQQFPDLHSELNLSSLELGDSALYFCASSVAETDTQYFGPGTRLTVL.

This sequence joins TRBV19 and TRBJ1-5; possible D gene TRBD1, 5 bases. Trimming removed 7 bases from V and 3 bases from J, with 13 bases in between. This CDR3 has 14 amino acids. CDR1 LNHDA and CDR2 SQIVND come from the germline V gene (reference sequence). CDR3 sequence reads: CASTPGRFNQPQHF. The CDR3 nucleotides are TGTGCCAGTACCCCGGGACGGTTCAATCAGCCCCAGCATTTT.

The V and J genes are TRBV11-3 and TRBJ2-1; possible D gene TRBD2, 6 bases. The CDR3 extends over 15 amino acids. CDR1 and CDR2 (germline): SGHNT, YENEEA. V lost 0 bases and J 3 bases, leaving 9 bases between the germline ends. The CDR3 sequence: CASSLESGVYNEQFF. The CDR3 nucleotides are TGTGCCAGCAGCTTAGAGTCGGGAGTCTACAATGAGCAGTTCTTC.

This clone was found once. The genes are TRBV4-3 and TRBJ2-2, with 8 nucleotides matching TRBD2. The germline V gene has CDR1 LGHNA and CDR2 YSLEER. The CDR3 runs to 14 residues. The trim removed 5 bases at V and 6 bases at J, leaving 5 bases unmatched. Here the CDR3 DNA reads TGCGCCAGCAGCAGGACTAGCTTTGCCGGGGAGCTGTTTTTT. Its protein product is CASSRTSFAGELFF.

The CDR3 here is CASRPPGQGYEQYF. DNA of the CDR3: TGTGCCAGCAGACCCCCGGGACAGGGCTACGAGCAGTACTTC. The rearrangement uses TRBV6-5 and TRBJ2-7; TRBD1 agrees at 9 bases. Trimming took 6 bases from V and 3 from J; bases not matched to a gene: 6. The CDR3 covers 14 residues. In germline, CDR1 is MNHEY, CDR2 SVGAGI.

This chain connects TRBV28 to TRBJ1-5, with D possibly TRBD1 on 6 matching bases. The length of the CDR3 is 14 residues. The germline CDR1 and CDR2 sequences are MDHEN and SYDVKM. Trimming took 8 bases from V and 6 from J, leaving 17 bases between them. CDR3 amino acids: CASSPQGFVQPQHF. CDR3 nucleotides: TGTGCCAGCTCCCCTCAGGGGTTCGTTCAGCCCCAGCATTTT.

The V gene is TRBV28, the J gene TRBJ2-7; 9 bases are shared with TRBD2. Germline loops: CDR1 MDHEN, CDR2 SYDVKM. V was clipped by 5 bases and J by 4 bases; unmatched bases: 9. The CDR3 loop spans 15 amino acids. Here the CDR3 DNA reads TGTGCCAGCAGTGGTCGACAAGCGGGAGGTTACGAGCAGTACTTC. This sequence encodes CASSGRQAGGYEQYF.

The chain employs TRBV6-5 and TRBJ1-1, with D perhaps matching TRBD1 (5 bases). This CDR3 has 15 residues. Germline V gene lookup returns CDR1 MNHEY and CDR2 SVGAGI. V lost 7 bases and J lost 4, with 19 bases in between. The CDR3 DNA reads as TGTGCCAGCAACCCACGGGCTGCCGGGGGCACTGAAGCTTTCTTT. Translated, it gives CASNPRAAGGTEAFF.

The rearrangement joins TRBV7-3 to TRBJ2-1; 7 bases align to TRBD2. From germline, CDR1 is SGHTA and CDR2 FQGTGA. Trimming at V came to 2 bases and at J to 3 bases, leaving 4 bases not matched to a gene. The CDR3 loop spans 15 amino acids. CDR3 coding DNA: TGTGCCAGCAGCTTACTAGCGGAGAGCTACAATGAGCAGTTCTTC. Encoded protein: CASSLLAESYNEQFF.

The chain couples TRBV7-9 to TRBJ2-3; 8 nucleotides match TRBD2. CDR3 length: 14 amino acids. Unmatched junction bases numbered 4, after V lost 4 bases and J lost 4 bases. The germline CDR1 and CDR2 sequences are SEHNR and FQNEAQ (reference sequence). The CDR3 reads CASSSQTSADTQYF. The DNA of the CDR3 is TGTGCCAGCAGCTCCCAGACTAGCGCAGATACGCAGTATTTT.

The rearrangement links TRBV7-9 to TRBJ1-3; maybe TRBD1 (5 bases). CDR1 and CDR2 from the germline V gene are SEHNR and FQNEAQ (reference sequence). CDR3 length: 16 amino acids. Trimming took 1 base from V and 0 from J, leaving 10 bases between them. The CDR3 is CASSLERTLSGNTIYF. CDR3 nucleotides: TGTGCCAGCAGCTTAGAACGGACACTCTCTGGAAACACCATATATTTT. Looking up the rest from reference TRBV7-9 and TRBJ1-3 gives the full variable domain: DTGVSQNPRHKITKRGQNVTFRCDPISEHNRLYWYRQTLGQGPEFLTYFQNEAQLEKSRLLSDRFSAERPKGSFSTLEIQRTEQGDSAMYLCASSLERTLSGNTIYFGEGSWLTVV.

This chain connects TRBV28 to TRBJ2-1, with TRBD2 identical over 11 bases. J lost 5 bases, V lost 3 bases, and 9 bases had no gene match. The length of the CDR3 is 17 residues. The germline V gene has CDR1 MDHEN and CDR2 SYDVKM. The CDR3 sequence: CASSFPYGTSGHNEQFF. The CDR3 coding sequence is TGTGCCAGCAGTTTCCCCTACGGGACTAGCGGCCACAATGAGCAGTTCTTC.

The chain links TRBV4-1 to TRBJ1-3, with TRBD1 as a possible D gene (6 bases). V was shortened by 4 bases and J by 0 bases, with 10 bases between the two germline ends. Germline V gene sequence: CDR1 MGHRA, CDR2 YSYEKL. This CDR3 comprises 15 residues. CDR3 DNA: TGCGCCAGCAGCCCCAGGGGCCTCTCTGGAAACACCATATATTTT. This gives the protein CASSPRGLSGNTIYF.

Points on this clone: Other DNA variants within this sample encode the same CDR3. V usage is TRBV5-1 and J usage is TRBJ1-3; unclear D gene. The CDR3 consists of 14 residues. Trimming removed 0 bases from V and 4 bases from J, with 8 bases in between. The V gene's germline CDR1 is SGHRS and CDR2 YFSETQ. The CDR3 spells CASSLAGRGNTIYF. CDR3 nucleotides: TGCGCCAGCAGCTTGGCGGGTAGGGGAAACACCATATATTTT.

The chain links TRBV29-1 to TRBJ1-4, with 10 bases fitting TRBD1. Germline values: CDR1 SQVTM, CDR2 ANQGSEA. This CDR3 has 15 residues. Trimming removed 6 bases from V and 0 bases from J; junction bases left unmatched: 4. The CDR3 DNA follows: TGCAGCGTACCGGGACAGGGGTCAACTAATGAAAAACTGTTTTTT. Translation: CSVPGQGSTNEKLFF.

The chain links TRBV6-6 to TRBJ2-3; 8 bases align to TRBD2. Germline V gene lookup returns CDR1 MNHNY and CDR2 SVGAGI (reference sequence). Trimming removed 7 bases from V and 1 base from J; junction bases left unmatched: 10. This CDR3 contains 16 residues. CDR3 sequence reads: CASTPSGSHGTDTQYF. In DNA, the CDR3 is TGTGCCAGCACCCCAAGCGGGAGTCATGGCACAGATACGCAGTATTTT.

With regard to this clone: The sample has other DNA sequences that encode this CDR3 too. The V gene is TRBV30, the J gene TRBJ2-7, with TRBD2 as a possible D gene (5 bases). The CDR3 is made up of 12 amino acids. V lost 1 base and J 2 bases, leaving 6 bases between the germline ends. Germline values: CDR1 GTSNPN, CDR2 SVGIG (reference sequence). The chain's CDR3 is CAWSAGTYEQYF. The CDR3 coding sequence is TGTGCCTGGAGTGCCGGGACCTACGAGCAGTACTTC.